The TCR beta chain described here comes from a study of cytomegalovirus exposure and HLA in healthy donors. Study summary: Previous work identified roughly 120 million unique TCR beta sequences from around 200 million T cells. Around 85 million unique TCR sequences came from HLA-typed donors in an early release.

This clone was seen a handful of times. What it recognizes is unknown. CDR3 size: 15 residues. The V gene's germline CDR1 is SGHNT and CDR2 YYREEE (reference sequence). V shed 0 bases and J shed 7 bases, with 16 bases lying between them. The PCR had 60 Vbeta and 13 Jbeta primers. The data were produced by immunoSEQ multiplex PCR, yet TCRdb's version contains in-frame clones alone and is incomplete. The sample has around 120,000 clones; 50% to 65% are singletons. The study's findings and limits: Accurate prediction of HLA-A and HLA-B alleles (for most subjects) was reportedly achieved from TCR beta sequences.

The clonotype comes from a man aged 25 to 45 in good health and CMV-seropositive. Sequenced material: PBMCs. The chain joins TRBV5-4 to TRBJ1-1; D might be TRBD1 (5 bases). The CDR3 protein is CASSLGLQGTFEAFF. In DNA, the CDR3 is TGTGCCAGCAGCTTGGGACTTCAGGGCACGTTTGAAGCTTTCTTT.